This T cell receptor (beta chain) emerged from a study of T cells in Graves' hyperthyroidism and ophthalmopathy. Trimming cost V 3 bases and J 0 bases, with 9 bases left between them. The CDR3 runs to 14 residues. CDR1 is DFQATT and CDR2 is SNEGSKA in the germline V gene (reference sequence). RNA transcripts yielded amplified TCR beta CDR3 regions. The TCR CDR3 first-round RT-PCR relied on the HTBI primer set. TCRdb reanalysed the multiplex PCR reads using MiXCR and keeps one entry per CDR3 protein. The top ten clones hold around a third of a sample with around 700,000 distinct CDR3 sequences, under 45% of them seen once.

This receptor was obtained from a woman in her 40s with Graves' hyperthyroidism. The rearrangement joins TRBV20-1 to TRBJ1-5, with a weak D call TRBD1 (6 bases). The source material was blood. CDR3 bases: TGCAGTGCTAGCAGGGGTTATAGCAATCAGCCCCAGCATTTT. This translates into CSASRGYSNQPQHF.